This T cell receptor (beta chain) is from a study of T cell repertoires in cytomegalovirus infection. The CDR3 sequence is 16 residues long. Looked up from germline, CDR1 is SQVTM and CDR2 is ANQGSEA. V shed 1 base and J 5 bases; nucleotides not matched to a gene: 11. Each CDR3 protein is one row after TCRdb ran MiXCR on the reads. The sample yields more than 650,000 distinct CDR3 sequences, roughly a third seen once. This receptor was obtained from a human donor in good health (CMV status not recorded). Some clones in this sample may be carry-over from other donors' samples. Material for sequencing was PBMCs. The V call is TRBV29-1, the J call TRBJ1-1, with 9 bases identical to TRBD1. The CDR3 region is CSVEARSTGGETEAFF. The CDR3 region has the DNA TGCAGCGTTGAAGCCCGGTCCACAGGGGGCGAAACTGAAGCTTTCTTT. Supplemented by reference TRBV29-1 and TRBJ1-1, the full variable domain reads SAVISQKPSRDICQRGTSLTIQCQVDSQVTMMFWYRQQPGQSLTLIATANQGSEATYESGFVIDKFPISRPNLTFSTLTVSNMSPEDSSIYLCSVEARSTGGETEAFFGQGTRLTVV.